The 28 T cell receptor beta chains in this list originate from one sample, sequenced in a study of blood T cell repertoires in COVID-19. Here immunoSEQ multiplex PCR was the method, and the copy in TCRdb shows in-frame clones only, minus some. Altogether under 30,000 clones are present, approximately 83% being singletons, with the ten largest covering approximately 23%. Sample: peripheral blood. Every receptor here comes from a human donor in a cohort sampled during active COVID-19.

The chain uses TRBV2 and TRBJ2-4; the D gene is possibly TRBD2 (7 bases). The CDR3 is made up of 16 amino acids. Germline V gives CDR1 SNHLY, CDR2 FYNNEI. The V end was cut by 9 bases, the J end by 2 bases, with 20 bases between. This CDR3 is CASESGGPKSKNIQYF. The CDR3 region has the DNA TGTGCCAGTGAGTCGGGGGGCCCAAAGTCCAAAAACATTCAGTACTTC.

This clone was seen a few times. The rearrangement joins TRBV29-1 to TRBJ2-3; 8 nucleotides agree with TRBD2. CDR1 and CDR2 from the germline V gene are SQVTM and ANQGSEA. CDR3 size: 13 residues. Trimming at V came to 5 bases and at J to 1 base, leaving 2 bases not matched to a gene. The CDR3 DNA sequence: TGCAGCGTTAGCGGGGGCCGCACAGATACGCAGTATTTT. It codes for CSVSGGRTDTQYF.

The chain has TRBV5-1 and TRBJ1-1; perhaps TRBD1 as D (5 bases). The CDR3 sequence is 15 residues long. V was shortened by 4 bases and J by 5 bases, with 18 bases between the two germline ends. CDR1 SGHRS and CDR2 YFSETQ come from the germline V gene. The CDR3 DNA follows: TGCGCCAGCAGCCCCAGTGGTCCCCGGGGGACTGAAGCTTTCTTT. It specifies CASSPSGPRGTEAFF.

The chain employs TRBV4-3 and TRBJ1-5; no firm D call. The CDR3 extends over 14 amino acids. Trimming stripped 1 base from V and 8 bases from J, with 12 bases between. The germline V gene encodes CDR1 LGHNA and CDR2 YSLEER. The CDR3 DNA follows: TGCGCCAGCAGCCAAGGAACCTCCGGTGAGCCCCAGCATTTT. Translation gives CASSQGTSGEPQHF.

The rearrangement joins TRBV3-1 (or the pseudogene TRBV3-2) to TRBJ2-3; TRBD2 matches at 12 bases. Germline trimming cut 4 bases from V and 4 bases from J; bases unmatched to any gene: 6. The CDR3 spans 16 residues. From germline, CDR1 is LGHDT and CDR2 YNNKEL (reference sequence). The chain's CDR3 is CASSPHGTSGPDTQYF. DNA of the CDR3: TGTGCCAGCAGCCCCCACGGGACTAGCGGGCCAGATACGCAGTATTTT.

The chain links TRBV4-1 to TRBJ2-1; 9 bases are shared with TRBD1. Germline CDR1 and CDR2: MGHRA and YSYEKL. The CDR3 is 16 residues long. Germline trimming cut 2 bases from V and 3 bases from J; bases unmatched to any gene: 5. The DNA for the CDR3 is TGCGCCAGCAGCCAAATAGGGGGACAGGGCTACAATGAGCAGTTCTTC. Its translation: CASSQIGGQGYNEQFF.

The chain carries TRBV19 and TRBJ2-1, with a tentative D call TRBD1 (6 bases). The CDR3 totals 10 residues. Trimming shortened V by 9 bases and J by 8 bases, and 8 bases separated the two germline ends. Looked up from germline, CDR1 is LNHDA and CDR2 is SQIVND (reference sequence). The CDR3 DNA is TGTGCCAGCGAGGGGGATGAGCAGTTCTTC. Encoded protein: CASEGDEQFF.

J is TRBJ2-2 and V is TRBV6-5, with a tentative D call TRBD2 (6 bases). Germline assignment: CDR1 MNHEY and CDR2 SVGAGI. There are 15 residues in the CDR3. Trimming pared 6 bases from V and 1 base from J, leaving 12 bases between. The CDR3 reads CASSHRDWNTGELFF. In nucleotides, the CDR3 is TGTGCCAGCAGCCACCGGGACTGGAACACCGGGGAGCTGTTTTTT.

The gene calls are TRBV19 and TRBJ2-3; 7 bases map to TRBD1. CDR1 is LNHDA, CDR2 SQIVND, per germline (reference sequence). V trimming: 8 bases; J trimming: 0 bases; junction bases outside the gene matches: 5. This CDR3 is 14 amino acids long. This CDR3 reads CASRTGVSTDTQYF. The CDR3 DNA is TGTGCCAGTCGGACAGGAGTGAGCACAGATACGCAGTATTTT.

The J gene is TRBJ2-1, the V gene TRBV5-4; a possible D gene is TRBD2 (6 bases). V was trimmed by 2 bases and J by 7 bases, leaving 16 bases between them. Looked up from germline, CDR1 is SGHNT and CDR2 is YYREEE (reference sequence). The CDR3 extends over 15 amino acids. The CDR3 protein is CASSFEGGRKNEQFF. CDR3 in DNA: TGTGCCAGCAGCTTCGAGGGAGGAAGAAAAAATGAGCAGTTCTTC.

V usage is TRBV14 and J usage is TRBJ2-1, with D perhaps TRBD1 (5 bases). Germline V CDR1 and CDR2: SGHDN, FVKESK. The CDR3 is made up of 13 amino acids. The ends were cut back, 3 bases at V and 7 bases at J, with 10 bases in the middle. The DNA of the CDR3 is TGTGCCAGCAGCCATGGGGCGAGAAATGAGCAGTTCTTC. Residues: CASSHGARNEQFF.

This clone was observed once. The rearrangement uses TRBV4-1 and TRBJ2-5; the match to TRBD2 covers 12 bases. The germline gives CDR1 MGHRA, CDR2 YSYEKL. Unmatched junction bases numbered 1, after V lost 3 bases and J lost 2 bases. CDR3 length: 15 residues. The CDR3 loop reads CASSQLAGGQETQYF. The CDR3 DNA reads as TGCGCCAGCAGCCAGCTAGCGGGGGGGCAAGAGACCCAGTACTTC.

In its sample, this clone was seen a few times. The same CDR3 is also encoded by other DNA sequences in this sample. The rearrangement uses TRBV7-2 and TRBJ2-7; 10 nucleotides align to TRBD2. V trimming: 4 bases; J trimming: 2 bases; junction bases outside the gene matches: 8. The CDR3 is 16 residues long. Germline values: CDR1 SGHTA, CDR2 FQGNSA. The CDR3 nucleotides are TGTGCCAGCAGCTGGGCTGCAGCGGGAGGGGCCTACGAGCAGTACTTC. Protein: CASSWAAAGGAYEQYF.

CDR3 loop: CASSPVAAGVMAQYF. The CDR3 nucleotides read TGTGCCAGCAGCCCCGTGGCGGCGGGCGTCATGGCCCAGTACTTC. The V call is TRBV6-2 or TRBV6-3, the J call TRBJ2-5, with TRBD2 as a possible D gene (5 bases). The CDR3 totals 15 residues. Germline V gene data show CDR1 as MNHEY and CDR2 as SVGEGT. V dropped 6 bases and J dropped 9 bases, with 23 bases sitting between them.

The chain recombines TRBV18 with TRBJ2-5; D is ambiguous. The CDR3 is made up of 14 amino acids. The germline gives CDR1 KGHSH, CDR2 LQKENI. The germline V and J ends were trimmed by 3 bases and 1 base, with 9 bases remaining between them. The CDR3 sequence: CASSPPGAQETQYF. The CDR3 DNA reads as TGTGCCAGCTCACCGCCCGGAGCCCAAGAGACCCAGTACTTC.

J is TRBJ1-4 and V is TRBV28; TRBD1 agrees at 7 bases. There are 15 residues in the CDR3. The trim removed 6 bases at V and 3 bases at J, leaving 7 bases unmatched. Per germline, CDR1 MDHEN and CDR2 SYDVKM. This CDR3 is CASSLAGTANEKLFF. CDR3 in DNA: TGTGCCAGCAGCTTAGCCGGGACAGCTAATGAAAAACTGTTTTTT.

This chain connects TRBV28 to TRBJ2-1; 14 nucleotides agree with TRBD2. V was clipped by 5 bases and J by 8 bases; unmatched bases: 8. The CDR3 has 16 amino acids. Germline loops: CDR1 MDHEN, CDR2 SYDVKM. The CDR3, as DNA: TGTGCCAGCAGTCCGGGGACTAGCGGGAGCCTCGATGAGCAGTTCTTC. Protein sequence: CASSPGTSGSLDEQFF.

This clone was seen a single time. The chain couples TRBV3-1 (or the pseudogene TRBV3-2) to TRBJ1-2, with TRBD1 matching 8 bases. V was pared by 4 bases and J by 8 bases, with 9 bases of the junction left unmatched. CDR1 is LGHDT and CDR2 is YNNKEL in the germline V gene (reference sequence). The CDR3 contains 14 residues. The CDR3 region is CASSPGQAAHGYTF. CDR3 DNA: TGTGCCAGCAGCCCGGGACAGGCGGCGCACGGCTACACCTTC.

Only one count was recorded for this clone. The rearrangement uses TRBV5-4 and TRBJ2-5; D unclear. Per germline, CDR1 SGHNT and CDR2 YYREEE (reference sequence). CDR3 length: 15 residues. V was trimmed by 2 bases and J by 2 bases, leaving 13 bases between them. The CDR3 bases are TGTGCCAGCAGCTTTAAACTGGCGGAACAAGAGACCCAGTACTTC. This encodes CASSFKLAEQETQYF.

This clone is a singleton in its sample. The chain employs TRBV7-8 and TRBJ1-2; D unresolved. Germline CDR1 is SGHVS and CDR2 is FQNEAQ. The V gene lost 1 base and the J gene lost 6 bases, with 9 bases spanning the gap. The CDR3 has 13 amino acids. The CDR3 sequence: CASSLDSRDGYTF. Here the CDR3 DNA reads TGTGCCAGCAGCTTAGACAGCCGAGATGGCTACACCTTC.

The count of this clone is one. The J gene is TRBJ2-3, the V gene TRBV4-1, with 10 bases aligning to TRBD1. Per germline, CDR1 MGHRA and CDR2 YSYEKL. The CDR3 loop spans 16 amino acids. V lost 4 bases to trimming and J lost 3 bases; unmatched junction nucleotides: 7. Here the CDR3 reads CASSRTGTGETDTQYF. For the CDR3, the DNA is TGCGCCAGCAGCCGAACCGGGACAGGGGAGACAGATACGCAGTATTTT.

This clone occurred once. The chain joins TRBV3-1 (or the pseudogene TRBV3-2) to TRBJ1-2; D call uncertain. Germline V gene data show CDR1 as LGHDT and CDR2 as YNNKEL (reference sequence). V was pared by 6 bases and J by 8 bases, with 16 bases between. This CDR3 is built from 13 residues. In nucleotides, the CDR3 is TGTGCCAGCAGTCGGACCGTAACTAGGGGCTACACCTTC. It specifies CASSRTVTRGYTF.

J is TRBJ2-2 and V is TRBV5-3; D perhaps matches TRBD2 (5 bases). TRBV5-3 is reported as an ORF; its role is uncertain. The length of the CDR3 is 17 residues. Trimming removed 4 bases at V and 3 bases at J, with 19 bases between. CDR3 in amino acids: CARSRTRDNGDTGELFF. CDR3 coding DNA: TGTGCCAGAAGCCGCACGCGTGATAACGGGGACACCGGGGAGCTGTTTTTT.

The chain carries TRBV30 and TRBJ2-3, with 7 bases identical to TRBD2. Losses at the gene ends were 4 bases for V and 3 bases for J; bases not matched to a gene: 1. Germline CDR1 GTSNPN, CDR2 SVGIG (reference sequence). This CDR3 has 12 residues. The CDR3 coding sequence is TGTGCCTGGAACGGGGGGACAGATACGCAGTATTTT. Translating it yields CAWNGGTDTQYF.

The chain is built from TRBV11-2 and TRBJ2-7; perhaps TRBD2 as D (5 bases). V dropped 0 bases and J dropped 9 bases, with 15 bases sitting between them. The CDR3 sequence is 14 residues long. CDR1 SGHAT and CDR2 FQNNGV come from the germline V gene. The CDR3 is CASSLEDRGRGQYF. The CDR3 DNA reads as TGTGCCAGCAGCTTAGAGGACCGCGGACGGGGGCAGTACTTC.

The CDR3 spells CASSMGGMSNTEAFF. CDR3 DNA: TGTGCCAGTAGTATGGGGGGGATGTCGAACACTGAAGCTTTCTTT. V gene TRBV19 combines with J gene TRBJ1-1, with D perhaps TRBD1 (5 bases). Germline loops: CDR1 LNHDA, CDR2 SQIVND (reference sequence). The V gene lost 3 bases and the J gene lost 1 base, with 12 bases spanning the gap. The CDR3 spans 15 residues.

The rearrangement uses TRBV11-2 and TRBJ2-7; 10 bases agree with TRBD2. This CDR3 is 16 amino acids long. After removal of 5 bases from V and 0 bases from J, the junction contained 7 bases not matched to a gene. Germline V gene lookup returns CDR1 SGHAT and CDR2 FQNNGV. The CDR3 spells CASSPLTSGVSYEQYF. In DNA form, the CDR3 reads TGTGCCAGCAGCCCTTTAACTAGCGGGGTCTCCTACGAGCAGTACTTC. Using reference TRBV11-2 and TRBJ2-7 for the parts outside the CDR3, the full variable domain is EAGVAQSPRYKIIEKRQSVAFWCNPISGHATLYWYQQILGQGPKLLIQFQNNGVVDDSQLPKDRFSAERLKGVDSTLKIQPAKLEDSAVYLCASSPLTSGVSYEQYFGPGTRLTVT.

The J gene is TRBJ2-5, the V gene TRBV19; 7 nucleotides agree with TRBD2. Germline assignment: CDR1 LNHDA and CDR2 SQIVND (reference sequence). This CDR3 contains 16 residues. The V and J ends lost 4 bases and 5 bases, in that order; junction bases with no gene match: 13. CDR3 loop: CASSTPRRGKGETQYF. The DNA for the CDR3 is TGTGCCAGTAGTACCCCACGGCGGGGGAAGGGGGAGACCCAGTACTTC.